The 19 T cell receptor beta chains listed next were all sequenced from one sample in a study of OX40 agonist ivuxolimab in advanced cancers. Some clones are missing from TCRdb's copy, which holds only in-frame ones; the method was immunoSEQ multiplex PCR. The top ten hold around 0.86% of the sample, which has 72,000 or so clones, around 90% seen once. This specimen was CD4+ or CD8+ T cells sorted from blood, taken in a trial of the OX40 agonist ivuxolimab. The source of these receptors is an adult with an advanced solid tumor such as melanoma, head and neck, liver or kidney cancer.

This clone is termed medium-sized. J is TRBJ2-5 and V is TRBV5-1; D not certain. The V end lost 0 bases, the J end lost 4 bases, and 10 bases lay between the germline ends. The length of the CDR3 is 14 residues. The germline CDR1 and CDR2 sequences are SGHRS and YFSETQ. DNA for the CDR3: TGCGCCAGCAGCTTGGCAGGAACGGGAGAGACCCAGTACTTC. It is translated as CASSLAGTGETQYF.

This chain joins TRBV28 and TRBJ2-3; perhaps TRBD2 as D (6 bases). Germline V gene data show CDR1 as MDHEN and CDR2 as SYDVKM. The CDR3 has 14 residues. Trimming took off 2 bases at V and 0 bases at J, with 6 bases between the two ends. The CDR3 region has the DNA TGTGCCAGCAGTTTAGCGGGGAGCACAGATACGCAGTATTTT. Translated: CASSLAGSTDTQYF.

A few counts support this clone. The chain combines TRBV7-9 with TRBJ1-1; D gene unclear. V dropped 5 bases and J dropped 11 bases, with 18 bases sitting between them. Germline-derived CDR1 and CDR2 are SEHNR and FQNEAQ (reference sequence). This CDR3 is built from 13 residues. The CDR3 DNA follows: TGTGCCAGCAGCCGAGACGGGAGAAATCCCGCTTTCTTT. Translating gives CASSRDGRNPAFF.

This clone was counted once. The V gene is TRBV30, the J gene TRBJ2-1; D is possibly TRBD1 (6 bases). This CDR3 region has 14 residues. Germline-derived CDR1 and CDR2 are GTSNPN and SVGIG (reference sequence). Trimming took 2 bases from V and 4 from J, leaving 12 bases between them. Written as DNA, the CDR3 is TGTGCCTGGAGTCTCCAGGGGCCATACAATGAGCAGTTCTTC. Its translation is CAWSLQGPYNEQFF.

This chain joins TRBV6-6 and TRBJ1-5; no firm D call. The CDR3 runs to 14 residues. Germline loops: CDR1 MNHNY, CDR2 SVGAGI (reference sequence). V lost 5 bases and J 1 base, leaving 9 bases between the germline ends. The CDR3 nucleotides read TGTGCCAGCAGTAAGAGTGGGAGCAATCAGCCCCAGCATTTT. This gives the protein CASSKSGSNQPQHF.

In this sample, this clone turned up once. The chain couples TRBV7-2 to TRBJ1-5; D is unclear. The V gene's germline CDR1 is SGHTA and CDR2 FQGNSA. CDR3 size: 14 residues. V was cut by 3 bases and J by 3 bases, with 9 bases left in between. The CDR3 nucleotides are TGTGCCAGCAGCTTCGTAGGGCCCAATCAGCCCCAGCATTTT. Translation gives CASSFVGPNQPQHF.

Turning to this clone: At one end, the junction sequence differs from germline, possibly due to a read error. V gene TRBV6-6 combines with J gene TRBJ2-2; D not certain. Per the germline V gene, CDR1 is MNHNY and CDR2 is SVGAGI (reference sequence). The CDR3 has 13 amino acids. CDR3: CASSYSNTGELFF. CDR3 nucleotide sequence: TGTGCCAGCAGTTACTCGAATACCGGGGAGCTGTTTTTT.

V and J are TRBV6-5 and TRBJ2-7, with 7 positions matching TRBD2. The CDR3 contains 12 residues. The junction had 3 bases not matched to a gene; V was cut back by 6 bases and J by 4 bases. Germline lookup yields CDR1 MNHEY and CDR2 SVGAGI. CDR3 region: CASSRRGYEQYF. CDR3 DNA sequence: TGTGCCAGCAGCCGGCGGGGGTACGAGCAGTACTTC.

The V gene is TRBV4-1, the J gene TRBJ1-5, with no clear D. The CDR3 has 14 residues. Deletions cut 7 bases from V and 0 bases from J, with 10 bases between. Germline CDR1 and CDR2: MGHRA and YSYEKL. CDR3 bases: TGCGCCAGCAACGACATACATAGCAATCAGCCCCAGCATTTT. Its translation is CASNDIHSNQPQHF.

The chain employs TRBV11-2 and TRBJ2-2; the D is unclear. The V gene lost 1 base and the J gene lost 6 bases, with 9 bases spanning the gap. CDR3 length: 14 amino acids. The germline gives CDR1 SGHAT, CDR2 FQNNGV. The CDR3 DNA is TGTGCCAGCAGCTTAGGATTGCTACCCGGGGAGCTGTTTTTT. Its protein product is CASSLGLLPGELFF.

This clone was counted between two and nine times. The rearrangement links TRBV4-3 to TRBJ1-6, with 9 bases that match TRBD1. Germline CDR1 and CDR2: LGHNA and YSLEER. The CDR3 spans 16 residues. Trimming removed 0 bases from V and 10 bases from J; junction bases left unmatched: 7. CDR3 loop: CASSQDTGGGRSPLHF. In DNA form, the CDR3 reads TGCGCCAGCAGCCAAGATACAGGGGGCGGTCGGTCACCCCTCCACTTT.

The V gene is TRBV29-1, the J gene TRBJ1-1; possibly TRBD1 for D (6 bases). The germline gives CDR1 SQVTM, CDR2 ANQGSEA. The CDR3 length is 15 residues. V gave up 8 bases and J gave up 0 bases, with 19 bases separating them. In DNA, the CDR3 is TGCAGCTCCGAACTGGGGGGCCGCATGAACACTGAAGCTTTCTTT. Translated, it gives CSSELGGRMNTEAFF.

The chain carries TRBV4-1 and TRBJ1-6; D perhaps matches TRBD1 (6 bases). This CDR3 has 17 amino acids. CDR1 is MGHRA and CDR2 is YSYEKL in the germline V gene. V was trimmed by 1 base and J by 0 bases, leaving 10 bases between them. The CDR3 loop is CASSQGGASSYNSPLHF. CDR3 nucleotides: TGCGCCAGCAGCCAAGGGGGGGCTAGCTCCTATAATTCACCCCTCCACTTT.

The chain employs TRBV18 and TRBJ2-2; D is possibly TRBD1 (6 bases). The CDR3 extends over 14 amino acids. Germline loops: CDR1 KGHSH, CDR2 LQKENI. With 2 bases removed from V and 6 bases from J, the gap between germline ends came to 10 bases. The CDR3 loop reads CASSPYSGAGELFF. The CDR3 bases are TGTGCCAGCTCACCATATTCAGGGGCCGGGGAGCTGTTTTTT.

For the CDR3, the DNA is TGCGCCAGCAGCGTACAGGGCTCGGCACAACAAGAGACCCAGTACTTC. Encoded protein: CASSVQGSAQQETQYF. This chain connects TRBV5-1 to TRBJ2-5; possible D gene TRBD1, 6 bases. The CDR3 is 16 residues long. Trimming shortened V by 4 bases and J by 2 bases, and 18 bases separated the two germline ends. Germline V CDR1 and CDR2: SGHRS, YFSETQ.

The chain uses TRBV11-1 and TRBJ2-1; tentatively, D is TRBD1 (5 bases). Looked up from germline, CDR1 is SGHAT and CDR2 is FQDESV (reference sequence). Trimming removed 3 bases at V and 6 bases at J, with 15 bases between. This CDR3 has 15 amino acids. CDR3 nucleotide sequence: TGTGCCAGCAGCTTGGGTCAGGGTGATCTCAATGAGCAGTTCTTC. This codes for CASSLGQGDLNEQFF. Full variable domain (rest looked up from reference TRBV11-1 and TRBJ2-1): EAEVAQSPRYKITEKSQAVAFWCDPISGHATLYWYRQILGQGPELLVQFQDESVVDDSQLPKDRFSAERLKGVDSTLKIQPAELGDSAMYLCASSLGQGDLNEQFFGPGTRLTVL.

This chain joins TRBV6-1 and TRBJ1-2, with TRBD1 identical over 7 bases. The CDR3 is made up of 13 amino acids. In germline, CDR1 is MNHNS, CDR2 SASEGT. The junction had 4 bases not matched to a gene; V was cut back by 7 bases and J by 2 bases. The CDR3 bases are TGTGCCAGCAATCTACAGGGGAACTATGGCTACACCTTC. Protein sequence: CASNLQGNYGYTF.

This CDR3 reads CASSQDRGRGYSSSGANVLTF. DNA of the CDR3: TGCGCCAGCAGCCAAGATCGGGGCAGGGGTTACTCGAGCTCTGGGGCCAACGTCCTGACTTTC. This sequence joins TRBV4-3 and TRBJ2-6, with TRBD1 as a possible D gene (6 bases). Germline lookup yields CDR1 LGHNA and CDR2 YSLEER. The germline V and J ends were trimmed by 0 bases and 0 bases, with 21 bases remaining between them. The CDR3 is 21 residues long.

The chain uses TRBV7-8 and TRBJ1-2, with 7 bases that match TRBD1. Germline assignment: CDR1 SGHVS and CDR2 FQNEAQ. This CDR3 region has 13 residues. J was trimmed by 7 bases and V by 6 bases; bases with no gene match: 8. The DNA for the CDR3 is TGTGCCAGCAGTGCGGACAGGTGGGGTGGCTACACCTTC. Protein product: CASSADRWGGYTF.